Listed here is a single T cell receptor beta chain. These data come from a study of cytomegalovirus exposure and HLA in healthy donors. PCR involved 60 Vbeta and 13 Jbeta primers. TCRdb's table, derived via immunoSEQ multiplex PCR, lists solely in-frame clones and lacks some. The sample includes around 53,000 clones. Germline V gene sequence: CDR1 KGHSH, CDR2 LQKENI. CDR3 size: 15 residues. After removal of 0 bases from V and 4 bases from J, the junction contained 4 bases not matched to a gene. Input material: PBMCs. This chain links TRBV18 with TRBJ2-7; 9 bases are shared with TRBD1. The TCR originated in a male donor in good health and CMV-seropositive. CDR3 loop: CASSPPGQGLYEQYF. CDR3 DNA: TGTGCCAGCTCACCACCGGGACAGGGTTTGTACGAGCAGTACTTC.